The TCR beta chain under discussion was sequenced for a study of T cell repertoires in ileal Crohn's disease. Study background: At surgery, less than 45% of patients smoked, with median disease duration approximately 8 years. From the resection specimen's proximal margin, biopsies were taken as MI. Thiopurines (approximately ten) or anti-TNF agents (approximately 20) were given postoperatively to about half. Each sample's TCRB immunosequencing used about 500 nanograms of biopsy DNA.

Time point here: proximal margin of the surgical specimen (macroscopically non-inflamed). Libraries were prepared by immunoSEQ multiplex PCR; TCRdb keeps only in-frame clonotypes and omits some of them. The sample consists of 7,500 or so clones, roughly three quarters of them appearing once. This TCR was recovered from an adult with Crohn's disease. The sample comprised ileal tissue.

CDR3 amino acids: CASTFRASGTEAFF. The CDR3 region has the DNA TGTGCCAGCACCTTCAGGGCTAGTGGAACTGAAGCTTTCTTT. This sequence joins TRBV6-6 and TRBJ1-1; maybe TRBD1 (5 bases). V was trimmed by 7 bases and J by 5 bases, leaving 17 bases between them. The CDR3 is made up of 14 amino acids. CDR1 is MNHNY and CDR2 is SVGAGI in the germline V gene (reference sequence).